The rows below give T cell receptor beta chains drawn from one sample of a study of T cells in localized non-small cell lung cancer. Sequencing was performed with immunoSEQ multiplex PCR; in TCRdb, only in-frame clones are kept and a portion is missing. The table lists roughly 84,000 clones, 88% of them singletons, with under 25% in the top ten. The source material was peripheral blood, sampled before any cancer treatment. The receptor source for this set is a woman aged 40 to 75 with stage I squamous cell lung carcinoma. CDR3s include the opening cysteine and the closing phenylalanine or tryptophan. A D gene is named only where the DNA matches it firmly. Clone size is shown for a subset of rows, as once, few, many or a class of expanded clone.

V: TRBV25-1
size: few
D: -
J: TRBJ1-5
DNA: TGTGCCAGCAGTGGCTCCGGGGGGTCGCGCAATCAGCCCCAGCATTTT
CDR3: CASSGSGGSRNQPQHF

V: TRBV7-3
size: -
D: -
J: TRBJ2-1
DNA: TGTGCCAGCAGCTTAGGCGGGGCTAACAATGAGCAGTTCTTC
CDR3: CASSLGGANNEQFF

V: TRBV6-1
size: -
D: -
J: TRBJ1-5
DNA: TGTGCCAGCAGTGTATTGACAGGTTCCTGGGCTCAGCCCCAGCATTTT
CDR3: CASSVLTGSWAQPQHF

V: TRBV9
size: -
D: TRBD2
J: TRBJ2-5
DNA: TGTGCCAGCAGCGAGGGACTAGCGGTACAAGAGACCCAGTACTTC
CDR3: CASSEGLAVQETQYF

V: TRBV4-1
size: -
D: -
J: TRBJ2-1
DNA: TGCGCCAGCAGACAGACGGTTGACATAAGGTCCAATGAGCAGTTCTTC
CDR3: CASRQTVDIRSNEQFF

V: TRBV10-1
size: -
D: -
J: TRBJ1-5
DNA: TGCGCCACCGCCGCGAGGTACCTTAGCAATCAGCCCCAGCATTTT
CDR3: CATAARYLSNQPQHF

V: TRBV29-1
size: -
D: TRBD1
J: TRBJ2-1
DNA: TGCAGCGTTGGGGGACAGGGCCGGCGTGAGCAGTTCTTC
CDR3: CSVGGQGRREQFF

V: TRBV19
size: -
D: -
J: TRBJ1-6
DNA: TGTGCCAGTAGTATGATAGGGGCCCATAATTCACCCCTCCACTTT
CDR3: CASSMIGAHNSPLHF

V: TRBV4-1
size: many
D: -
J: TRBJ2-7
DNA: TGTGCCAGCAGCCAAGACGGCGAGCGTTTCGAGCAGTACTTC
CDR3: CASSQDGERFEQYF

V: TRBV2
size: -
D: -
J: TRBJ1-1
DNA: TGTGCCAGCAGTGAAGTTGCTCGTAAGAACACTGAAGCTTTCTTT
CDR3: CASSEVARKNTEAFF

V: TRBV5-6
size: -
D: TRBD2
J: TRBJ2-5
DNA: TGTGCCAGCAGCGCGGGACTAGTCTCCGAGACCCAGTACTTC
CDR3: CASSAGLVSETQYF

V: TRBV19
size: -
D: -
J: TRBJ2-1
DNA: TGTGCCAGTAGTATCGGGCGGCATTTGACCTACAATGAGCAGTTCTTC
CDR3: CASSIGRHLTYNEQFF

V: TRBV6-1
size: -
D: TRBD1
J: TRBJ2-2
DNA: TGTGCCAGCAGCCAGGGACAGGCCCCCGGGGAGCTGTTTTTT
CDR3: CASSQGQAPGELFF

V: TRBV5-4
size: -
D: -
J: TRBJ2-5
DNA: TGTGCCAGCAGCTTGGACGGGGGAAGTTTGAAGGAGACCCAGTACTTC
CDR3: CASSLDGGSLKETQYF

V: TRBV9
size: -
D: TRBD1
J: TRBJ1-2
DNA: TGTGCCAGCGCTCCCGGGACAGGGATAACTGGCTACACCTTC
CDR3: CASAPGTGITGYTF

V: TRBV19
size: -
D: -
J: TRBJ2-3
DNA: TGTGCCAGTAGTATTGGCCTAGATACGCAGTATTTT
CDR3: CASSIGLDTQYF

V: TRBV5-1
size: -
D: -
J: TRBJ2-3
DNA: TGCGCCAGCCGGGATCCTGGGGGGACAGATACGCAGTATTTT
CDR3: CASRDPGGTDTQYF

V: TRBV4-1
size: -
D: -
J: TRBJ2-3
DNA: TGCGCCAGCAGCCGGGACTCCTCCCTTGGGGGGGCGAGGACAGATACGCAGTATTTT
CDR3: CASSRDSSLGGARTDTQYF

V: TRBV11-2
size: -
D: TRBD1
J: TRBJ2-7
DNA: TGTGCCAGCAGCCACCTTACAGGGGATTCCTACGAGCAGTACTTC
CDR3: CASSHLTGDSYEQYF

V: TRBV4-1
size: -
D: TRBD1
J: TRBJ1-1
DNA: TGCGCCAGCAGCCTCGGACAGGGGGCGATTTCCACTGAAGCTTTCTTT
CDR3: CASSLGQGAISTEAFF

V: TRBV5-6
size: -
D: TRBD1
J: TRBJ2-7
DNA: TGTGCCAGCAGCCCGAAGACAGGGGTCTACGAGCAGTACTTC
CDR3: CASSPKTGVYEQYF

V: TRBV7-9
size: -
D: -
J: TRBJ1-2
DNA: TGTGCCAGCAGCTTCCCCTCAGGGACCTATGGCTACACCTTC
CDR3: CASSFPSGTYGYTF

V: TRBV15
size: -
D: -
J: TRBJ2-5
DNA: TGTGCCACCAGCAGAGATGTAGAGACCCAGTACTTC
CDR3: CATSRDVETQYF

V: TRBV18
size: -
D: TRBD1
J: TRBJ1-2
DNA: TGTGCCAGCTCCCCAGGCCAGGGGGCAGGCTACACCTTC
CDR3: CASSPGQGAGYTF

V: TRBV5-1
size: few
D: -
J: TRBJ2-5
DNA: TGCGCCAGCCACACGGCCGGGGGTCAAGAGACCCAGTACTTC
CDR3: CASHTAGGQETQYF

V: TRBV9
size: -
D: TRBD1
J: TRBJ1-2
DNA: TGTGCCAGCAGCGTAGCTACAGGGGGCGCTTATGGCTACACCTTC
CDR3: CASSVATGGAYGYTF

V: TRBV19
size: -
D: TRBD2
J: TRBJ2-3
DNA: TGTGCCAGTAGACGAGCGGGGGTGACAGATACGCAGTATTTT
CDR3: CASRRAGVTDTQYF

V: TRBV18
size: -
D: TRBD1
J: TRBJ2-1
DNA: TGTGCCAGCTCACCCCGGGACAGTTACAATGAGCAGTTCTTC
CDR3: CASSPRDSYNEQFF

V: TRBV6-5
size: -
D: TRBD1
J: TRBJ1-1
DNA: TGTGCCAGCAGAAGAAAGACAGGGAGAGAAAAAGCTTTCTTT
CDR3: CASRRKTGREKAFF

V: TRBV30
size: -
D: -
J: TRBJ2-2
DNA: TGTGCCTGGAGGGGGCAGGGCCTAAACACCGGGGAGCTGTTTTTT
CDR3: CAWRGQGLNTGELFF

V: TRBV5-4
size: -
D: TRBD1
J: TRBJ1-5
DNA: TGTGCCAGCAGTATGGACAGGGTTGACCGGCCCCAGCATTTT
CDR3: CASSMDRVDRPQHF

V: TRBV9
size: few
D: -
J: TRBJ2-2
DNA: TGTGCCAGCAGTGCAGGGGCCCACCGGACCGGGGAGCTGTTTTTT
CDR3: CASSAGAHRTGELFF

V: TRBV19
size: -
D: -
J: TRBJ1-2
DNA: TGTGCCAGTAGTAACCGGGACACTGGTAACTATGGCTACACCTTC
CDR3: CASSNRDTGNYGYTF

V: TRBV11-3
size: -
D: -
J: TRBJ2-1
DNA: TGTGCCAGCAGCTTAGATGGGGGCAACAATGAGCAGTTCTTC
CDR3: CASSLDGGNNEQFF

V: TRBV2
size: -
D: -
J: TRBJ1-4
DNA: TGTGCCGCGAGGGTCCAGGGACCTACTAATGAAAAACTGTTTTTT
CDR3: CAARVQGPTNEKLFF

V: TRBV7-9
size: -
D: -
J: TRBJ1-2
DNA: TGTGCCAGCAGCCTCCTTAGAATTACCAACTATGGCTACACCTTC
CDR3: CASSLLRITNYGYTF

V: TRBV6-5
size: -
D: TRBD2
J: TRBJ2-3
DNA: TGTGCCAGCAACGGGGGGGCCGCGGCAGATACGCAGTATTTT
CDR3: CASNGGAAADTQYF

V: TRBV29-1
size: -
D: -
J: TRBJ2-2
DNA: TGCACGGTCCCGGTTTTTCCCACCGGGGAGCTGTTTTTT
CDR3: CTVPVFPTGELFF

V: TRBV2
size: -
D: TRBD1
J: TRBJ1-6
DNA: TGTGCCAGCAGCCAACAGACCCTCCAGGGGGCTGGTTCACCCCTCCACTTT
CDR3: CASSQQTLQGAGSPLHF

V: TRBV9
size: -
D: TRBD2
J: TRBJ2-1
DNA: TGTGCCAGCAGCGCCAGGACTAGGACGTACAATGAGCAGTTCTTC
CDR3: CASSARTRTYNEQFF

V: TRBV6-5
size: -
D: -
J: TRBJ2-2
DNA: TGTGCCAGCAGTCTACGGACCGGGGAGCTGTTTTTT
CDR3: CASSLRTGELFF

V: TRBV6-5
size: -
D: -
J: TRBJ1-2
DNA: TGTGCCAGCAGTCAGGGACCGGGTGGCTACACCTTC
CDR3: CASSQGPGGYTF

V: TRBV4-1
size: once
D: -
J: TRBJ2-7
DNA: TGCGCCAGCAGCCAAGTTCAAAACGGCGGGACCTCCTACGAGCAGTACTTC
CDR3: CASSQVQNGGTSYEQYF

V: TRBV6-5
size: -
D: -
J: TRBJ1-1
DNA: TGTGCCAGCAGCCGATATCAGGGAACTGAAGCTTTCTTT
CDR3: CASSRYQGTEAFF

V: TRBV15
size: -
D: TRBD1
J: TRBJ2-5
DNA: TGTGCCACCAGGCGCCGGGGGACAGGGCAAGAGACCCAGTACTTC
CDR3: CATRRRGTGQETQYF

V: TRBV7-9
size: -
D: -
J: TRBJ2-7
DNA: TGTGCCAGCAGCTTTATAGGGGGTGAGCAGTACTTC
CDR3: CASSFIGGEQYF

V: TRBV5-1
size: -
D: TRBD1
J: TRBJ1-1
DNA: TGCGCCAGCAGCCTGGACGGGACAGGAGGGGCTTTCTTT
CDR3: CASSLDGTGGAFF

V: TRBV4-1
size: -
D: -
J: TRBJ2-7
DNA: TGCGCCAGCAGCCAAGAGGTTCCGGGAACCTACGAGCAGTACTTC
CDR3: CASSQEVPGTYEQYF

V: TRBV6-6
size: -
D: -
J: TRBJ1-1
DNA: TGTGCCAGCCAAGATCCCGCCCAAGTAGCTTTCTTT
CDR3: CASQDPAQVAFF

V: TRBV5-6
size: -
D: -
J: TRBJ2-4
DNA: TGTGCCAGCAGCTTGGCCCGACAACTAGCCAAAAACATTCAGTACTTC
CDR3: CASSLARQLAKNIQYF

V: TRBV7-9
size: -
D: -
J: TRBJ1-1
DNA: TGTGCCAGCAGCTTAATGGACGGAGGGACTTTCTTT
CDR3: CASSLMDGGTFF

V: TRBV9
size: -
D: TRBD2
J: TRBJ2-1
DNA: TGTGCCAGCAGCGTCGCGGGGGGCCAATACAATGAGCAGTTCTTC
CDR3: CASSVAGGQYNEQFF

V: TRBV9
size: -
D: -
J: TRBJ2-3
DNA: TGTGCCAGCAGCGTAGAAGGGACCCCGAGCACAGATACGCAGTATTTT
CDR3: CASSVEGTPSTDTQYF

V: TRBV6-6
size: once
D: -
J: TRBJ1-1
DNA: TGTGCCAGCAGCAGGGACACCAACACTGAAGCTTTCTTT
CDR3: CASSRDTNTEAFF

V: TRBV19
size: -
D: -
J: TRBJ1-3
DNA: TGTGCCAGTAGCGTCTCTGGAAACACCATATATTTT
CDR3: CASSVSGNTIYF

V: TRBV4-1
size: few
D: -
J: TRBJ1-4
DNA: TGCGCCAGCAGCCAGGTCGGGGGGGCAACTAATGAAAAACTGTTTTTT
CDR3: CASSQVGGATNEKLFF

V: TRBV10-1
size: -
D: -
J: TRBJ1-4
DNA: TGCGCCAGCAGTGAGTCCCAGGGAGTCGGTGAAAAACTGTTTTTT
CDR3: CASSESQGVGEKLFF

V: TRBV2
size: once
D: -
J: TRBJ1-4
DNA: TGTGCCAGCAGTGAAGTCCCCGCTGGCAGCGAAAAACTGTTTTTT
CDR3: CASSEVPAGSEKLFF

V: TRBV9
size: -
D: TRBD1
J: TRBJ2-5
DNA: TGTGCCAGCAGCCTACGACAGGGAGAAGAGACCCAGTACTTC
CDR3: CASSLRQGEETQYF